This TCR beta chain was recorded in a study of blood T cell repertoires in COVID-19. Across the study: There were acute and convalescent COVID-19 samples, and they came from the United States, Italy and Spain. PBMCs, B-cell-depleted T cells, or T cells were the source of the cDNA or gDNA that made up the material.

V dropped 7 bases and J dropped 1 base, with 11 bases sitting between them. Germline CDR1 MNHEY, CDR2 SVGAGI. This CDR3 is 14 amino acids long. In the original analysis: Amplification with reference gene primers provided the estimates of nucleated cell counts. The assay was immunoSEQ multiplex PCR, and TCRdb's table has in-frame clones only and misses some. V and J calls and clone size are given by that table; D and trimming were obtained from the DNA. The repertoire includes approximately 460,000 clones, 89% of them detected once, and 0.8% to 0.9% sits in the top ten. Seattle researchers signed up patients amid active infection and tracked them longitudinally.

The chain carries TRBV6-5 and TRBJ1-5; maybe TRBD1 (6 bases). Sequencing was carried out using peripheral blood. The sequence came from a man younger than 35 with COVID-19, enrolled during active disease. This CDR3 reads CASTQGRSNQPQHF. The CDR3 DNA is TGTGCCAGCACCCAGGGGAGAAGCAATCAGCCCCAGCATTTT.